What follows describes a single T cell receptor beta chain. Its antigen has not been determined. Base qualities are not recorded, but no much larger clone differs from it by a single base. This entry is derived from a study of T cell responses to AZD1222 COVID-19 vaccine (dated by TCRdb to about 2021). At the level of the whole study: Because spike-specific TCR depth and breadth did not differ between the two schedules, AZD1222 recipients who got a second dose at roughly 4 weeks were pooled with those who got a second dose at roughly 12 weeks. A total of 230 to 250 trial participants underwent TCR sequencing, of whom 207 had received two doses of AZD1222 and roughly 26 had received two doses of the MenACWY control vaccine. Enrollment into the trials was organized by age into subgroups of 18-55, 56-69 and 70-plus years, and those subgroups contained roughly 160, 29 and 62 TCR-sequenced participants, respectively. The investigation overall reported the following: Participants were mostly white British, with more females than males. The authors suggested clonal diversity may have been underestimated. After two AZD1222 doses, spike-specific TCR breadth and depth were significantly higher than at day 0 and than in MenACWY recipients. Nearly half of unique spike-specific TCRs reportedly recognized epitopes outside regions mutated in the B.1.351 and B.1.1.7 variants. The vaccine-associated CD4 TCRs covered the entire spike protein, and the dominant responses fell in regions 160-218 and 743-854. Conclusions about previously exposed vaccinees are limited because only six or seven AZD1222 recipients were SARS-CoV-2 seropositive at baseline. The 56-69-year group was small, and its depth increase did not reach significance, likely because of low power. Because no day 14 peak-response samples were available, the repertoires could be characterized only after the peak T cell response.

Here V drops 5 bases and J drops 0 bases, and the junction holds 9 bases not matched to any gene. The CDR1 and CDR2 encoded by the germline V gene are SGHRS and YFSETQ. The CDR3, from cysteine to phenylalanine, totals 18 residues. CDR3 DNA only is kept here, 54 bases in frame from base 1. The CDR3 regions of human TCRbeta chains were subjected to immunosequencing. As for the authors' bioinformatics: Repertoire TCRs were checked for matches against a reference library of SARS-CoV-2-specific TCRs that had been generated using the MIRA antigen-specificity platform. Breadth meant the fraction of unique TCRs that were SARS-CoV-2-associated, whereas depth meant the fraction of total T cells that were SARS-CoV-2-associated. Using the MIRA data, every spike-specific TCR was mapped to the spike region that the TCR reacted to and assigned to either a CD4 or a CD8 class. Log10-transformed breadth and depth values were compared by one-way ANOVA with Sidak's multiple comparisons tests. The table comes from immuneACCESS by way of TCRdb, which keeps in-frame sequences with V and J called. Part of the clones is missing from these tables; in studies checked, under half for an unresolved V gene and the rest for unknown reasons. V and J calls and clone size are those listed in that table; D and trimming were worked out from the DNA. For this sample the table gives about 150,000 clones, of which about nine tenths were detected only once. The leading ten clones occupy approximately 2% of the sample.

The time point label here, explained by the study, means: baseline before first vaccination. Vaccinee samples came from UK trials COV001 and COV002, including a single-blind randomized controlled phase 2/3 trial of AZD1222 (ChAdOx1 nCoV-19) in healthy adults. For TCRbeta chain sequencing, PBMC samples were collected from trial participants at day 0 and at day 28 after the second dose. The clonotype originates from an adult in good health. The rearranged segments are TRBV5-1 and TRBJ2-3; 13 central bases correspond to TRBD2. The input for sequencing was peripheral blood, taken on day 0 of AZD1222 vaccination. The nucleotide sequence reads TGCGCCAGCAGGAGTAGGACTAGCGGGAGTCTTAGCACAGATACGCAGTATTTT. This codes for CASRSRTSGSLSTDTQYF.